This TCR beta chain is from a study of cytomegalovirus exposure and HLA in healthy donors. The germline V gene has CDR1 SGDLS and CDR2 YYNGEE. CDR3 length: 15 residues. V lost 3 bases and J lost 8, with 18 bases in between. About this clone: What it binds is unknown.

Primers included in the PCR were 60 Vbeta and 13 Jbeta primers. Data came from immunoSEQ multiplex PCR; TCRdb stores just in-frame clones and leaves some out. The table includes over 60,000 clones, 65% to 70% detected once. The study, taken as a whole, reports: Analysis performed later found 16,000 or so TCR beta sequences associated with HLA alleles at 0.05 false discovery rate. Among donors in an Asian-associated ancestry cluster, a later analysis reportedly found fewer N-insertions than the roughly 700-donor mean.

The clonotype comes from a male donor in good health and CMV-seropositive. This rearrangement joins TRBV9 to TRBJ2-1; D possibly corresponds to TRBD2 (6 bases). Sequenced input: PBMCs. CDR3 bases: TGTGCCAGCAGCGAGGGGTCTGGGGGGTGGGATGAGCAGTTCTTC. Its translation is CASSEGSGGWDEQFF.